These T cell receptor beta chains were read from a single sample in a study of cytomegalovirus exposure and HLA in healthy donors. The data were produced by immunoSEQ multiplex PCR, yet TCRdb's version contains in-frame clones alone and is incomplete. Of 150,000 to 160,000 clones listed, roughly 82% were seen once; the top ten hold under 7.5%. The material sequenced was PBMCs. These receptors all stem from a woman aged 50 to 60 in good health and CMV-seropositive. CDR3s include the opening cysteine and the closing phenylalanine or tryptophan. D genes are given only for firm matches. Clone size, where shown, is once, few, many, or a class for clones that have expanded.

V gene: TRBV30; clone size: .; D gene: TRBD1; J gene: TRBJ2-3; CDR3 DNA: TGTGCCTGGGACAGGGAGCACACAGATACGCAGTATTTT; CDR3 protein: CAWDREHTDTQYF
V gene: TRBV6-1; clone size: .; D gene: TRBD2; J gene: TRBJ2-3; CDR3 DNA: TGTGCCAGCAGTGCCCTCCCAGCGGGGGGCTTAAATACGCAGTATTTT; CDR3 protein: CASSALPAGGLNTQYF
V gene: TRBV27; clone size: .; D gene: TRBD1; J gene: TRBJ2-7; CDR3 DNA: TGTGCCAGCGGACAGGCCCCCGAGCAGTACTTC; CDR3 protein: CASGQAPEQYF
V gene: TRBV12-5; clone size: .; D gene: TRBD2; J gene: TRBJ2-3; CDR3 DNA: TGTGCTAGTGGTTCCGGGGGGTCTGAGGGAGATACGCAGTATTTT; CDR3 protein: CASGSGGSEGDTQYF
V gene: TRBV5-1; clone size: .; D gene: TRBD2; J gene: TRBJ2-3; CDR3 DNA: TGCGCCAGCAGCTGGGGACTAGTAAGCACAGATACGCAGTATTTT; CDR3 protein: CASSWGLVSTDTQYF
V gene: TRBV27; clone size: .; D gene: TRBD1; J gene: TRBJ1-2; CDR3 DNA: TGTGCCAGCAGTTTGACAGGGGGCCGTGGCTACACCTTC; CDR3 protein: CASSLTGGRGYTF
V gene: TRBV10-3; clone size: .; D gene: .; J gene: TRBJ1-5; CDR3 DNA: TGTGCCATCAGTGAGCGACGGACATATCAGCCCCAGCATTTT; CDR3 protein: CAISERRTYQPQHF
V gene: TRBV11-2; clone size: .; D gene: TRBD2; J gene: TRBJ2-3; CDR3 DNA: TGTGCCAGCAGCTTAGAGTGGAGTAGCGGGGGCACAGATACGCAGTATTTT; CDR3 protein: CASSLEWSSGGTDTQYF
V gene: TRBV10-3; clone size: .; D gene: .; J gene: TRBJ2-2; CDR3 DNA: TGTGCCATCAGTTCCCGACGGGAGAACACCGGGGAGCTGTTTTTT; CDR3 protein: CAISSRRENTGELFF
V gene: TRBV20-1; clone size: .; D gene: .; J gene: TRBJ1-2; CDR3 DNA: TGCAGTGCCCCGCAGAACTATGGCTACACCTTC; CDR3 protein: CSAPQNYGYTF
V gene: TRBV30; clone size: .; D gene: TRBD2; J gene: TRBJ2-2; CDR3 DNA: TGTGCCACTATCATAGCGGGGGGCCGGGGCACCGGGGAGCTGTTTTTT; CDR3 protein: CATIIAGGRGTGELFF
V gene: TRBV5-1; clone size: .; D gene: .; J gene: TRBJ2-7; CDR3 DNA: TGCGCCAGCAGCCCCTCCGGGAACAATCCCCACGAGCAGTACTTC; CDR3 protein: CASSPSGNNPHEQYF
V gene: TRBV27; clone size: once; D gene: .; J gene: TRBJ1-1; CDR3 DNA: TGTGCCAGCAACTCTGAAGCTTTCTTT; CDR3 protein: CASNSEAFF
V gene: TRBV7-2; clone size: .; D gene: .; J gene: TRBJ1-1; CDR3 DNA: TGTGCCAGCAGCGGAAACAGGAACACTGAAGCTTTCTTT; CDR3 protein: CASSGNRNTEAFF
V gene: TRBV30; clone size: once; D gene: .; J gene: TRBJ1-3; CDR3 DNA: TGTGCCTGGAGTGGTGGCAGGGTGGATGGAACCATATATTTT; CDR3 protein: CAWSGGRVDGTIYF
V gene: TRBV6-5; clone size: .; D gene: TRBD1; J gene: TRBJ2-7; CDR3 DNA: TGTGCCAGCAGAACAGGGGGCTCCTACGAGCAGTACTTC; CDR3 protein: CASRTGGSYEQYF
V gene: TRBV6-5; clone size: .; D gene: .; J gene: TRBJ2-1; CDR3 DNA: TGTGCCAGCAGTTACTCGAGGAGGACCTACAATGAGCAGTTCTTC; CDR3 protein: CASSYSRRTYNEQFF
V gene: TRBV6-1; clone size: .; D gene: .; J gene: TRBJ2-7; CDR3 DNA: TGTGCCAGCAGTGAAGATAAACAGGGTAAAAACTACGAGCAGTACTTC; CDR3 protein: CASSEDKQGKNYEQYF
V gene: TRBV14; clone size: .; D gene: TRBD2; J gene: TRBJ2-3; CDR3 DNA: TGTGCCAGCAGCCAAATTAGCGGGAGCACAGATACGCAGTATTTT; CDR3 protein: CASSQISGSTDTQYF
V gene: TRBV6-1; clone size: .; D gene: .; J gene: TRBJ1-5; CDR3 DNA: TGTGCCAGCAGTGAAGCTACAGGTCGAATTGGTCAGCCCCAGCATTTT; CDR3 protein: CASSEATGRIGQPQHF
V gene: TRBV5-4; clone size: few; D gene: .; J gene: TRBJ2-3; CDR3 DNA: TGTGCCAGCACCCAAGCGGGCACAGATACGCAGTATTTT; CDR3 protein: CASTQAGTDTQYF
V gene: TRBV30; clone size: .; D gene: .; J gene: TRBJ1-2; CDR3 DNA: TGTGCCTGGAGACGCGCCTATGGCTACACCTTC; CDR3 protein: CAWRRAYGYTF
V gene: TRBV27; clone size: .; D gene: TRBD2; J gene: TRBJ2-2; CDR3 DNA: TGTGCCAGCAGTTTACTAGCGGGGGGAGGGACCGGGGAGCTGTTTTTT; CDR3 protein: CASSLLAGGGTGELFF
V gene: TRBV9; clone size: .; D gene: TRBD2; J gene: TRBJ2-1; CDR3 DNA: TGTGCCAGCAGCGTGGCTAGCGGGGTCCTATCCTACAATGAGCAGTTCTTC; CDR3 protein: CASSVASGVLSYNEQFF
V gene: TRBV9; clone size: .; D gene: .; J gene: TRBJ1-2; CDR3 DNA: TGTGCCAGCAGCCCATGGGGGGGTGACGGCTACACCTTC; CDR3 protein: CASSPWGGDGYTF